Listed here are 22 T cell receptor beta chains from one sample, sequenced in a study of cytomegalovirus exposure and HLA in healthy donors. Vbeta (60) and Jbeta (13) primers were used in the PCR. Generated by immunoSEQ multiplex PCR, the TCRdb table keeps only in-frame clones and is missing some. The data contain 110,000 to 150,000 clones, 70% of them singletons. Sequencing used PBMCs. Receptors were obtained from a woman aged 55-69 years in good health and CMV-seropositive.

The chain joins TRBV6-5 to TRBJ1-1, with TRBD1 identical over 8 bases. The CDR3 sequence is 14 residues long. V lost 6 bases, J lost 6 bases, and 9 bases stayed unmatched. The germline CDR1 and CDR2 sequences are MNHEY and SVGAGI. Here the CDR3 DNA reads TGTGCCAGCAGCCTAGACAGGGGTGTCGCTGAAGCTTTCTTT. Its translation is CASSLDRGVAEAFF.

The chain carries TRBV6-6 and TRBJ1-2; maybe TRBD1 (5 bases). V lost 11 bases and J lost 8, with 12 bases in between. The length of the CDR3 is 10 residues. CDR1 is MNHNY and CDR2 is SVGAGI in the germline V gene (reference sequence). The CDR3 region has the DNA TGTGCCGTAGGGGCAGGCGGCTACACCTTC. Its protein product is CAVGAGGYTF.

V and J are TRBV6-8 and TRBJ2-1; 7 bases fit TRBD2. The CDR3 runs 17 residues. CDR1 and CDR2 (germline): MNHGY, SAAAGT. With V trimmed by 4 bases and J by 0 bases, 9 bases remained unmatched. For the CDR3, the DNA is TGTGCCAGCAGTTCCGTTGGGGGACTATACTCCTACAATGAGCAGTTCTTC. This sequence encodes CASSSVGGLYSYNEQFF.

This chain links TRBV11-3 with TRBJ2-1, with 12 bases lining up with TRBD2. Germline assignment: CDR1 SGHNT and CDR2 YENEEA. V lost 3 bases, J lost 4 bases, and 7 bases stayed unmatched. The CDR3 has 17 amino acids. CDR3 loop: CASSLGLAGGAYNEQFF. The CDR3 bases are TGTGCCAGCAGCTTGGGGCTAGCGGGAGGGGCTTACAATGAGCAGTTCTTC.

The sample holds one count of this clone. Germline and junction disagree at one end, which may indicate a read error. Other DNA sequences in the same sample also yield this CDR3. This rearrangement joins TRBV6-1 to TRBJ1-1; 9 positions agree with TRBD1. The CDR3 has 15 residues. CDR1 and CDR2 (germline): MNHNS, SASEGT. The CDR3 sequence is CASSTGGWGVTEAFF. In nucleotides, the CDR3 is TGTGCCAGCAGTACAGGGGGCTGGGGGGTCACTGAAGCCTTCTTT.

The CDR3 sequence is CASSYSMEAAQPQHF. CDR3 bases: TGTGCCAGCAGTTACTCGATGGAGGCGGCTCAGCCCCAGCATTTT. The V gene is TRBV6-5, the J gene TRBJ1-5; D is unclear. Per germline, CDR1 MNHEY and CDR2 SVGAGI. V lost 0 bases and J lost 6, with 12 bases in between. This CDR3 is 15 amino acids long.

This chain connects TRBV5-1 to TRBJ2-2, with TRBD2 matching over 9 bases. The trim removed 4 bases at V and 1 base at J, leaving 5 bases unmatched. The germline V gene encodes CDR1 SGHRS and CDR2 YFSETQ. The CDR3 covers 16 residues. The CDR3 loop is CASSPRLAVNTGELFF. In DNA form, the CDR3 reads TGCGCCAGCAGCCCACGACTAGCGGTGAACACCGGGGAGCTGTTTTTT.

The J gene is TRBJ2-1, the V gene TRBV7-3, with TRBD2 matching over 11 bases. V was clipped by 3 bases and J by 9 bases; unmatched bases: 1. Germline V gives CDR1 SGHTA, CDR2 FQGTGA. The CDR3 consists of 13 residues. CDR3 in amino acids: CASSFGLAGEQFF. DNA of the CDR3: TGTGCCAGCAGCTTTGGACTAGCGGGTGAGCAGTTCTTC.

The chain carries TRBV4-2 and TRBJ1-4, with D possibly TRBD1 on 5 matching bases. Trimming cost V 4 bases and J 6 bases, with 12 bases left between them. CDR1 is LGHNA and CDR2 is YNFKEQ in the germline V gene. The CDR3 covers 14 residues. CDR3 nucleotide sequence: TGTGCCAGCAGCCGGGGCTGGGTAGATGAAAAACTGTTTTTT. It encodes CASSRGWVDEKLFF.

V usage is TRBV28 and J usage is TRBJ2-7; 8 bases map to TRBD1. Germline CDR1 and CDR2: MDHEN and SYDVKM. The CDR3 contains 13 residues. Losses at the gene ends were 7 bases for V and 7 bases for J; bases not matched to a gene: 9. The CDR3 DNA sequence: TGTGCCAGCACCCGGGACAGGATCGGTGAGCAGTACTTC. Translated: CASTRDRIGEQYF.

The rearrangement joins TRBV11-2 to TRBJ2-1; the match to TRBD1 covers 8 bases. The CDR3 is 15 residues long. V lost 6 bases, J lost 2 bases, and 6 bases stayed unmatched. From germline, CDR1 is SGHAT and CDR2 FQNNGV. For the CDR3, the DNA is TGTGCCAGCAGACTCGACAGGGGCGCCTACAATGAGCAGTTCTTC. This gives the protein CASRLDRGAYNEQFF.

The rearrangement joins TRBV7-8 to TRBJ1-2; TRBD1 matches at 9 bases. The V gene end was trimmed by 4 bases and the J gene end by 1 base; junction bases not matched to a gene: 1. Germline CDR1 reads SGHVS; CDR2 reads FQNEAQ. There are 14 residues in the CDR3. DNA of the CDR3: TGTGCCAGCAGCTCGGACAGGGGTAACTATGGCTACACCTTC. Translating gives CASSSDRGNYGYTF.

The V gene is TRBV28, the J gene TRBJ1-4; no definite D call. Trimming took off 7 bases at V and 3 bases at J, with 18 bases between the two ends. CDR3 size: 16 residues. Germline CDR1 and CDR2: MDHEN and SYDVKM. The CDR3 region is CASTITGRGANEKLFF. CDR3 coding DNA: TGTGCCAGCACCATCACCGGTCGGGGAGCTAATGAAAAACTGTTTTTT.

This clone was seen a few times. V gene TRBV6-5 combines with J gene TRBJ1-2, with 8 bases identical to TRBD1. The CDR3 covers 15 residues. The germline CDR1 and CDR2 sequences are MNHEY and SVGAGI. V shed 4 bases and J 8 bases; nucleotides not matched to a gene: 12. This CDR3 reads CASSFNPDRGGGYTF. CDR3 sequence (DNA): TGTGCCAGCAGTTTCAATCCCGACAGGGGAGGAGGCTACACCTTC.

The CDR3 nucleotides are TGTGCCAGCAGTCTGACGCGGGTGGGGGGCACTGAAGCTTTCTTT. This codes for CASSLTRVGGTEAFF. This chain connects TRBV28 to TRBJ1-1; tentatively, D is TRBD1 (5 bases). Trimming removed 5 bases at V and 4 bases at J, with 17 bases between. The germline gives CDR1 MDHEN, CDR2 SYDVKM. The CDR3 is 15 amino acids.

This clone was recorded once. V usage is TRBV14 and J usage is TRBJ2-1; D is uncertain. Trimming took 0 bases from V and 0 from J, leaving 9 bases between them. This CDR3 has 16 amino acids. CDR1 is SGHDN, CDR2 FVKESK, per germline. The CDR3 protein is CASSQDLAVSYNEQFF. The CDR3 region has the DNA TGTGCCAGCAGCCAAGATCTGGCAGTCTCCTACAATGAGCAGTTCTTC.

This clone was observed a handful of times. The chain carries TRBV5-1 and TRBJ2-7; 8 nucleotides line up with TRBD2. The germline CDR1 and CDR2 sequences are SGHRS and YFSETQ. The trim removed 1 base at V and 4 bases at J, leaving 4 bases unmatched. This CDR3 contains 14 residues. CDR3 residues: CASSLSGSSYEQYF. CDR3 nucleotide sequence: TGCGCCAGCAGCTTGAGCGGGAGTAGTTACGAGCAGTACTTC.

This rearrangement joins TRBV11-2 to TRBJ1-2; TRBD1 agrees at 8 bases. Germline CDR1 reads SGHAT; CDR2 reads FQNNGV. The CDR3 extends over 15 amino acids. V lost 5 bases, J lost 1 base, and 6 bases stayed unmatched. CDR3 sequence reads: CASSPRQGNNYGYTF. CDR3 nucleotide sequence: TGTGCCAGCAGCCCTAGACAGGGGAATAACTATGGCTACACCTTC.

This chain uses TRBV27 with TRBJ2-2; D may be TRBD1 (6 bases). Trimming took off 1 base at V and 0 bases at J, with 12 bases between the two ends. CDR3 length: 17 amino acids. Per the germline V gene, CDR1 is MNHEY and CDR2 is SMNVEV (reference sequence). The DNA for the CDR3 is TGTGCCAGCAGTTTATTGTCCCGGACAGCGAACACCGGGGAGCTGTTTTTT. It codes for CASSLLSRTANTGELFF.

The chain couples TRBV6-1 to TRBJ1-1, with D possibly TRBD1 on 6 matching bases. Trimming pared 7 bases from V and 1 base from J, leaving 16 bases between. CDR3 length equals 15 residues. Germline lookup yields CDR1 MNHNS and CDR2 SASEGT. CDR3 nucleotide sequence: TGTGCCAGCATCCTGGCAGGGGTAGGGAACACTGAAGCTTTCTTT. Its protein is CASILAGVGNTEAFF.

This chain links TRBV2 with TRBJ1-2; D call uncertain. The CDR3 length is 9 residues. CDR1 and CDR2 from the germline V gene are SNHLY and FYNNEI. V lost 6 bases to trimming and J lost 13 bases, with 9 bases between them. CDR3 sequence reads: CASSIYSTF. The CDR3 coding sequence is TGTGCCAGCAGCATCTACTCCACCTTC.

This clone has just a few counts. This chain uses TRBV27 with TRBJ1-1; weak D call: TRBD1 (5 bases). The CDR3 extends over 13 amino acids. CDR1 MNHEY and CDR2 SMNVEV come from the germline V gene (reference sequence). The V end lost 8 bases, the J end lost 10 bases, and 20 bases lay between the germline ends. The CDR3 region is CASSFRTPPAAFF. The DNA of the CDR3 is TGTGCCAGCTCCTTTCGGACACCCCCGGCAGCTTTCTTT.